One TCR beta chain is described in this entry. Its matching antigen is unknown. These data belong to a study of T cell responses to AZD1222 COVID-19 vaccine. The CDR3 length is 14 residues. V gave up 5 bases and J gave up 9 bases, with 20 bases separating them. The germline V gene has CDR1 SGHAT and CDR2 FQNNGV. Study outcomes and limitations: Clonal diversity may have been underestimated, and the donors were mostly white British, with more females than males.

This table comes from immunoSEQ multiplex PCR, and its TCRdb copy is limited to in-frame clones, with some not included. This table has about 99,000 clones, nearly 95% appearing once. This rearrangement joins TRBV11-2 to TRBJ2-7, with TRBD2 as a possible D gene (5 bases). Sequencing was performed on peripheral blood, taken on day 0 of AZD1222 vaccination. The source of this sequence is an adult in good health. CDR3: CASSKRTQAVGQYF. CDR3 DNA sequence: TGTGCCAGCAGCAAAAGGACCCAAGCGGTAGGGCAGTACTTC.